A selection of T cell receptor beta chains follows, all from one sample in a study of metastatic and nonmetastatic thyroid tumors. TCRdb re-called clones from the PCR reads using MiXCR. There are 34,000 or so clones in the sample; about 18% occur only once, and about 8% lies in the top ten. The sequenced material came from blood. The receptors originated from a female donor with papillary thyroid cancer or a benign thyroid nodule (not recorded which). Some clones in this sample may be carry-over from other donors' samples. The CDR3 runs from the conserved cysteine through the conserved F or W. Each record gives: D gene, clone size, CDR3 length, V gene, J gene, CDR3 protein, CDR3 DNA. D genes are given only for firm matches. Some rows have no size entry. The others give once, few or many, or a class for an expanded clone.

>NA|few|14|TRBV5-1|TRBJ1-3
CASSFLGSGNTIYF
TGCGCCAGCAGCTTCTTGGGATCTGGAAACACCATATATTTT
>TRBD1|NA|15|TRBV20-1|TRBJ2-7
CSARDLGQGAGEQYF
TGCAGTGCTAGAGATCTGGGACAGGGGGCAGGTGAGCAGTACTTC
>NA|medium-sized|15|TRBV20-1|TRBJ1-6
CSARAGGREVSPLHF
TGCAGTGCTAGAGCGGGGGGCAGGGAAGTTTCACCCCTCCACTTT
>NA|medium-sized|15|TRBV5-5|TRBJ1-2
CASSLGGFSHYGYTF
TGTGCCAGCAGCTTGGGGGGGTTCTCTCACTATGGCTACACCTTC
>TRBD1|many|17|TRBV7-3|TRBJ2-1
CASSFEPGTGGYNEQFF
TGTGCCAGCAGCTTCGAGCCCGGAACAGGGGGTTACAATGAGCAGTTCTTC
>NA|few|15|TRBV6-1|TRBJ1-1
CASSEIGRSPGEAFF
TGTGCCAGCAGTGAAATAGGTCGATCGCCCGGAGAAGCTTTCTTT
>NA|many|13|TRBV6-1|TRBJ2-7
CASSSEGHYEQYF
TGTGCCAGCAGTTCCGAGGGCCACTACGAGCAGTACTTC
>NA|many|12|TRBV2|TRBJ2-3
CASSEDGNTQYF
TGTGCCAGCAGTGAAGACGGGAATACGCAGTATTTT
>NA|NA|19|TRBV6-2/TRBV6-3|TRBJ2-6
CASSYSGRGAASGANVLTF
TGTGCCAGCAGTTACTCGGGGAGGGGGGCCGCATCTGGGGCCAACGTCCTGACTTTC
>NA|many|18|TRBV6-6|TRBJ2-6
CASSYSKRDNSGANVLTF
TGTGCCAGCAGTTACTCGAAAAGGGATAACTCTGGGGCCAACGTCCTGACTTTC
>NA|few|11|TRBV6-1|TRBJ1-2
CASSPGNGYTF
TGTGCCAGCAGTCCAGGGAATGGCTACACCTTC
>NA|many|13|TRBV28|TRBJ1-5
CASSQGLNQPRHF
TGTGCCAGCAGTCAGGGACTCAATCAGCCCCGGCATTTT
>TRBD2|many|17|TRBV5-8|TRBJ2-1
CASSSLRSETSYNEQFF
TGTGCCAGCAGCAGCTTGCGGTCCGAGACTAGCTATAATGAGCAGTTCTTC
>TRBD2|many|14|TRBV10-2|TRBJ2-1
CASLSSGSYNEQFF
TGCGCCAGCCTCTCTAGCGGATCCTACAATGAGCAGTTCTTC
>TRBD1|NA|18|TRBV7-6|TRBJ2-2
CASSLAPGGGSYAGELFF
TGTGCCAGCAGCTTAGCACCAGGGGGCGGAAGTTACGCCGGGGAGCTGTTTTTT
>TRBD1|NA|19|TRBV14|TRBJ2-3
CASSHLDRVGWGSTDTQYF
TGTGCCAGCAGCCACCTGGACAGGGTGGGATGGGGATCCACAGATACGCAGTATTTT
>NA|NA|15|TRBV19|TRBJ1-2
CASSRGDVVNYGYTF
TGTGCCAGTAGTAGAGGAGACGTGGTGAACTATGGCTACACCTTC
>TRBD1|many|12|TRBV7-9|TRBJ2-7
CASRQGAGEQYF
TGTGCCAGCAGACAGGGGGCGGGGGAGCAGTACTTC
>NA|few|14|TRBV6-1|TRBJ1-3
CASSSDISGNAIYF
TGTGCCAGCAGTTCGGACATCTCTGGAAACGCCATATATTTT
>TRBD1|many|12|TRBV28|TRBJ1-5
CASGTGNQPQHF
TGTGCCAGCGGGACAGGGAATCAGCCCCAGCATTTT
>TRBD1|NA|17|TRBV28|TRBJ2-6
CASSPQTGGNGANVLTF
TGTGCCAGCAGTCCTCAGACAGGGGGGAACGGGGCCAACGTCCTGACTTTC
>NA|NA|16|TRBV20-1|TRBJ2-7
CSARGGGQGGYYEQYF
TGCAGTGCTAGAGGTGGTGGGCAGGGAGGTTATTACGAGCAGTACTTC
>NA|many|11|TRBV11-2|TRBJ2-5
CASSLGETQYF
TGTGCCAGCAGCTTAGGGGAGACCCAGTACTTC
>NA|NA|13|TRBV30|TRBJ1-5
CAWSTGDNQPQHF
TGTGCCTGGAGTACGGGGGACAATCAGCCCCAGCATTTT
>NA|many|18|TRBV7-2|TRBJ1-4
CASSLGERTVGGREKLFF
TGTGCCAGCAGCTTAGGGGAAAGGACAGTCGGGGGGAGGGAAAAACTGTTTTTT
>NA|many|14|TRBV9|TRBJ2-7
CASSVGDGHYEQYF
TGTGCCAGCAGCGTAGGGGACGGTCACTACGAGCAGTACTTC
>TRBD2|few|13|TRBV28|TRBJ2-5
CASSSTSGSAQYF
TGTGCCAGCAGTTCAACTAGCGGGAGCGCCCAGTACTTC
>TRBD1|NA|15|TRBV7-9|TRBJ1-2
CASSSGQGGDYGYTF
TGTGCCAGCAGCTCAGGACAGGGGGGCGACTATGGCTACACCTTC
>TRBD1|medium-sized|14|TRBV4-1|TRBJ2-5
CASSQGQNQETQYF
TGCGCCAGCAGCCAGGGACAGAACCAAGAGACCCAGTACTTC
>TRBD2|many|16|TRBV30|TRBJ2-7
CAWSAASGRGLYEQYF
TGTGCCTGGAGTGCGGCTAGCGGTCGCGGACTCTACGAGCAGTACTTC
>NA|NA|11|TRBV20-1|TRBJ2-3
CSAYKRDTQYF
TGCAGTGCTTATAAGCGAGATACGCAGTATTTT
>NA|many|14|TRBV2|TRBJ2-7
CASSVGSGSYEQYF
TGTGCCAGCAGTGTAGGTAGTGGTAGCTACGAGCAGTACTTC
>NA|medium-sized|10|TRBV2|TRBJ2-5
CASSEETQYF
TGTGCCAGCAGTGAAGAGACCCAGTACTTC
>NA|many|15|TRBV28|TRBJ1-2
CASSAPGRSGYGYTF
TGTGCCAGCAGTGCCCCGGGACGGAGTGGCTATGGCTACACCTTC
>NA|NA|14|TRBV5-1|TRBJ2-1
CASSPDILSNEQFF
TGCGCCAGCAGCCCAGACATTCTAAGCAATGAGCAGTTCTTC
>TRBD1|many|14|TRBV18|TRBJ2-7
CASSPGAGGDEQYF
TGTGCCAGCTCCCCCGGGGCAGGGGGAGACGAGCAGTACTTC
>NA|many|13|TRBV10-3|TRBJ1-2
CAISDGLVYGYTF
TGTGCCATCAGTGACGGACTGGTCTATGGCTACACCTTC
>NA|few|13|TRBV5-4|TRBJ1-2
CASSLVANYGYTF
TGTGCCAGCAGCCTAGTTGCTAACTATGGCTACACCTTC
>TRBD2|many|14|TRBV20-1|TRBJ2-5
CSARVGTSVETQYF
TGCAGTGCTAGAGTGGGGACTAGCGTGGAGACCCAGTACTTC
>TRBD1|many|15|TRBV5-1|TRBJ2-1
CASSQGQDPYNEQFF
TGCGCCAGCAGTCAAGGACAGGACCCTTACAATGAGCAGTTCTTC
>NA|NA|13|TRBV11-3|TRBJ1-5
CASSLEPDQPQHF
TGTGCCAGCAGCTTAGAGCCCGATCAGCCCCAGCATTTT
>TRBD1|NA|14|TRBV5-1|TRBJ2-7
CASSLTGGEHEQYF
TGCGCCAGCAGCTTGACAGGGGGCGAACACGAGCAGTACTTC
>TRBD2|many|14|TRBV2|TRBJ2-3
CATTSGLFTDTQYF
TGTGCCACAACTAGCGGGTTGTTCACAGATACGCAGTATTTT
>NA|many|13|TRBV29-1|TRBJ2-1
CSGRDPSYNEQFF
TGCAGCGGCCGGGATCCCTCCTACAATGAGCAGTTCTTC
>NA|many|14|TRBV19|TRBJ1-1
CASSIGASNTEAFF
TGTGCCAGTAGTATTGGGGCGTCTAACACTGAAGCTTTCTTT
>NA|few|16|TRBV11-2|TRBJ2-2
CASSSQEGSFTGELFF
TGTGCCAGCAGCTCGCAGGAGGGTTCGTTCACCGGGGAGCTGTTTTTT
>NA|NA|13|TRBV5-1|TRBJ1-2
CASSLDGTAGYTF
TGCGCCAGCAGCTTGGACGGGACCGCTGGCTACACCTTC
>NA|many|13|TRBV25-1|TRBJ1-4
CASLGRDNEKLFF
TGTGCCAGCCTTGGACGGGATAATGAAAAACTGTTTTTT
>NA|NA|14|TRBV6-1|TRBJ1-1
CASSEGSIGRVAFF
TGTGCCAGCAGTGAAGGTTCTATCGGCCGCGTGGCTTTCTTT
>NA|many|13|TRBV6-2/TRBV6-3|TRBJ1-1
CASSYGRGTEAFF
TGTGCCAGCAGTTACGGGAGGGGAACTGAAGCTTTCTTT
>NA|many|13|TRBV5-1|TRBJ1-2
CASSLGANYGYTF
TGCGCCAGCAGCTTGGGCGCGAACTATGGCTACACCTTC
>NA|many|13|TRBV6-1|TRBJ1-1
CASALTARAEAFF
TGTGCCAGTGCGCTAACAGCTCGGGCTGAAGCTTTCTTT
>NA|NA|15|TRBV5-1|TRBJ1-6
CASSLDLDFSLPPHF
TGCGCCAGCAGCTTGGATCTGGACTTTAGTCTGCCCCCCCACTTT
>TRBD2|few|15|TRBV6-1|TRBJ2-2
CSSRESGGMTGELFF
TGTTCCAGCAGAGAGAGCGGGGGGATGACCGGTGAGCTGTTTTTT
>NA|few|16|TRBV6-1|TRBJ1-2
CASSEDEASANYGYTF
TGTGCCAGCAGTGAAGATGAAGCCTCAGCTAACTATGGCTACACCTTC
>NA|NA|15|TRBV11-1|TRBJ2-3
CASSLGGGLTDTQYF
TGTGCCAGCAGCTTAGGGGGAGGTTTGACAGATACGCAGTATTTT
>TRBD1|many|16|TRBV6-1|TRBJ2-5
CASSSTGGSTWQTQYF
TGTGCCAGCAGCTCCACAGGGGGTAGTACTTGGCAGACCCAGTACTTC
>NA|many|14|TRBV19|TRBJ1-4
CASSIEYWEEKLFF
TGTGCCAGTAGTATCGAATATTGGGAGGAAAAACTGTTTTTT
>NA|medium-sized|15|TRBV13|TRBJ1-2
CASIPEGPFSYGYTF
TGTGCCAGCATCCCAGAGGGGCCCTTCTCATATGGCTACACCTTC
>TRBD1|many|16|TRBV15|TRBJ1-5
CATSNNRGLGNQPQHF
TGTGCCACCAGCAACAACAGGGGGCTAGGCAATCAGCCCCAGCATTTT